This T cell receptor beta chain was captured in a study of monozygotic twins with inflammatory bowel disease. TCRdb re-called the 5' RACE reads and catalogs CDR3 proteins one per entry, DNA excluded. This sample's table reports some 170,000 distinct CDR3 sequences. Germline V lookup: CDR1 SGHTA, CDR2 FQGNSA. This CDR3 region has 19 residues. Regarding the study as a whole: Relative clonotype sharing with others was diminished in IBD patients versus healthy twins, particularly with disease activity. Among IBD patients, TCRbeta diversity (inverse Simpson) was lower than in healthy co-twins.

In regard to this clonotype: Its antigen is unidentified.

Sequenced material: blood. The chain recombines TRBV7-2 with TRBJ2-7; TCRdb names TRBD2, which stays unverified in the absence of DNA. The TCR was taken from a human donor with ulcerative colitis or Crohn's disease, or a healthy co-twin of an affected twin (not recorded which). The CDR3 sequence: CASSLAIGPRTIEAYEQYF.